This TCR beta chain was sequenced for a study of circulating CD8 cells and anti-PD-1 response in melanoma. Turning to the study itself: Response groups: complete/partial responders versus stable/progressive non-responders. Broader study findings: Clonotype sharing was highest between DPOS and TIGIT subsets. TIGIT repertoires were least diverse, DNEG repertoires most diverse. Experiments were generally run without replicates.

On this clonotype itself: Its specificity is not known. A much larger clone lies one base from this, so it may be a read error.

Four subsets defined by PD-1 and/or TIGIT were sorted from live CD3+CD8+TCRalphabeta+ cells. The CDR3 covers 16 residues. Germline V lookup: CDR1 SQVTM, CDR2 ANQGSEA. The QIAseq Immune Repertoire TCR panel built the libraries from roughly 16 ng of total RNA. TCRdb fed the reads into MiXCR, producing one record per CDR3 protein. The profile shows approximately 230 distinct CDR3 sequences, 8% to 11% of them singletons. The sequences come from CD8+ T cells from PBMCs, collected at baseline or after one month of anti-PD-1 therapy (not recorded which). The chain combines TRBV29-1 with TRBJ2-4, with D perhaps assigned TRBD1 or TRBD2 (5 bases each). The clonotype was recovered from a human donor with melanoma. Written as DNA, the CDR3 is TGCAGCGTTGTTGCCTCACGAGGGGCCCACCGGAACATTCTGTACTTC. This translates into CSVVASRGAHRNILYF.